This TCR beta chain was found in a study of T cell responses to AZD1222 COVID-19 vaccine (dated by TCRdb to the early 2020s). For the wider study: AZD1222 recipients whose second dose came at about 4 weeks and those whose second dose came at about 12 weeks were combined into one group, since spike-specific TCR depth and breadth did not differ between the two schedules. A total of 230 or so trial participants underwent TCR sequencing, of whom some 210 received two doses of AZD1222 and about 25 received two doses of the MenACWY control vaccine. Trial participants were enrolled by age into 18-55, 56-69 and 70-plus year subgroups, with around 150, 28 and 57 TCR-sequenced participants respectively. What the study reported, not specific to this receptor: Reportedly, close to half of the unique spike-specific TCRs recognized epitopes lying outside the regions that are mutated in the B.1.351 and B.1.1.7 variants. The 56-69-year group was small, and its depth increase did not reach significance, likely because of low power. No day 14 peak-response samples were available, so repertoires were characterized only after the peak T cell response. Participants were mostly white British and included more females than males, and it was suggested by the authors that clonal diversity may have been underestimated. Conclusions about previously exposed vaccinees were limited because only 5 or 6 AZD1222 recipients were SARS-CoV-2 seropositive at baseline. Vaccine-associated CD4 TCRs spanned the whole spike protein, with dominant responses in regions 160-218 and 743-854. A significant rise in spike-specific TCR breadth and depth was observed after two AZD1222 doses relative to day 0 and relative to MenACWY recipients.

To note about this clone: It lacks a known antigen. No clone much larger than this one lies a single base away; base qualities are absent.

The intended sense of this specimen's time point label: baseline before first vaccination. Vaccinee samples were obtained from the UK trials COV001 and COV002, which included a single-blind randomized controlled phase 2/3 trial of AZD1222 (ChAdOx1 nCoV-19) in healthy adults. For TCRbeta chain sequencing, PBMC samples from trial participants were taken at day 0 and at day 28 after the second dose. The CDR3 regions of human TCRbeta chains were analyzed by immunosequencing. In the paper's pipeline: TCRs in the repertoires were matched against a reference library of SARS-CoV-2-specific TCRs that had been generated with the MIRA antigen-specificity platform. Breadth was defined as the fraction of unique TCRs that were SARS-CoV-2-associated, and depth was defined as the fraction of total T cells that were SARS-CoV-2-associated. Using the MIRA data, each spike-specific TCR was assigned both to the spike region to which the TCR was reactive and to a CD4 or CD8 class. Log10-transformed breadth and depth values were compared by one-way ANOVA with Sidak's multiple comparisons tests. TCRdb took this table from immuneACCESS and kept in-frame rearrangements with V and J called. Such tables lack part of the clones; where checked against another copy, unresolved V genes explain under half of the gap, and the rest is unexplained. V and J calls and clone size are copied from that table; D and trimming were computed from the DNA. Present in this sample are 100,000 or so clones, 82% of which were seen just once. Of the sample, approximately 5% is held by the ten largest clones.

The receptor comes from an adult in good health. The specimen comprised peripheral blood, sampled on day 0 of AZD1222 vaccination.

For the CDR3, the sequence is CASSISPGQGYTF. The DNA sequence is as follows: TGTGCCAGTAGTATCTCGCCTGGACAGGGCTACACCTTC. The rearrangement combines TRBV19 with TRBJ1-2; TRBD1 is a weak D gene call, 6 bases matching. Spanning cysteine to phenylalanine, the CDR3 consists of 13 amino acids. Of all the DNA, just the CDR3 is kept, 39 bases in frame from base 1. CDR1 and CDR2 were assigned from the germline V gene (reference sequence) as LNHDA and SQIVND. The trim is 3 bases for V and 8 bases for J, with a gap of 13 bases between the germline ends.